The source of this T cell receptor beta chain is a study of beta chain features in type 1 diabetes. V dropped 2 bases and J dropped 5; count of bases not matched to a gene: 3. CDR3 length equals 14 residues. From germline, CDR1 is MNHEY and CDR2 SVGAGI. Stem cell-like memory, regulatory, central memory and naive CD4+ cells were sorted via CD45RO/CCR7/CD25/CD127/CD95/CD27. Reverse transcription of all isolated RNA meant that expressed TCRB transcripts were sequenced. Naive, central memory and regulatory T cell samples averaged about 3.6 million immunoSEQ reads each. The method was immunoSEQ multiplex PCR; TCRdb's version includes in-frame clones alone and lacks a portion of them. The sample lists roughly 150,000 clones; approximately 9% were seen once. This clone was seen more than once but under ten times. Its specificity is not known. Study-wide results and limits: Type 1 diabetes patients had fewer VDJ junction insertions and more deletions. Compared with healthy donors, patients appeared to share more similar naive, central memory and regulatory TCRB repertoires.

The TCR was taken from a woman aged 18-29 years in good health. The sample was central memory CD4+ T cells from blood. This chain joins TRBV6-5 and TRBJ2-5; 9 bases are shared with TRBD1. CDR3 region: CASSYTGGGETQYF. The CDR3 bases are TGTGCCAGCAGTTACACAGGGGGCGGGGAGACCCAGTACTTC.